This TCR beta chain was documented in a study of blood T cell repertoires in COVID-19. The repertoire was sequenced with immunoSEQ multiplex PCR; TCRdb's copy has only in-frame clones and lacks some. The table has a few hundred thousand clones, 75% to 90% seen once. Germline V CDR1 and CDR2: SGDLS, YYNGEE. The V gene end was trimmed by 3 bases and the J gene end by 3 bases; junction bases not matched to a gene: 10. The CDR3 runs to 16 residues. Sequencing was performed on PBMCs or T cells enriched from blood (not recorded which). This chain connects TRBV9 to TRBJ2-7; 9 positions match TRBD2. The sequence came from a man aged 18 to 29 who had recovered from COVID-19. The CDR3 DNA follows: TGTGCCAGCAGCGGACACAGCGGGGGGACCTACTACGAGCAGTACTTC. Translating gives CASSGHSGGTYYEQYF. The full variable domain, with the rest looked up from reference TRBV9 and TRBJ2-7, is DSGVTQTPKHLITATGQRVTLRCSPRSGDLSVYWYQQSLDQGLQFLIQYYNGEERAKGNILERFSAQQFPDLHSELNLSSLELGDSALYFCASSGHSGGTYYEQYFGPGTRLTVT.